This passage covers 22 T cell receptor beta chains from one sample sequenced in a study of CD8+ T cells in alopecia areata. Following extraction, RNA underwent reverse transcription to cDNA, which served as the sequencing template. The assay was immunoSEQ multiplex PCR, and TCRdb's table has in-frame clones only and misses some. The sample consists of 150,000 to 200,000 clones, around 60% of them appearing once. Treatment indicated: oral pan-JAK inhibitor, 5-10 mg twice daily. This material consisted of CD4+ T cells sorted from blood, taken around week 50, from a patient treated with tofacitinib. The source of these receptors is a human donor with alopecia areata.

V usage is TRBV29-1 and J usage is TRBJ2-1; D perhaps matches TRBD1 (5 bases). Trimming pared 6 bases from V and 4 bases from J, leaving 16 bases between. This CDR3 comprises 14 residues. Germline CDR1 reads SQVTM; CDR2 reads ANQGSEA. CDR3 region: CSVVTLGAYNEQFF. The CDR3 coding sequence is TGCAGCGTCGTAACCTTAGGGGCTTACAATGAGCAGTTCTTC.

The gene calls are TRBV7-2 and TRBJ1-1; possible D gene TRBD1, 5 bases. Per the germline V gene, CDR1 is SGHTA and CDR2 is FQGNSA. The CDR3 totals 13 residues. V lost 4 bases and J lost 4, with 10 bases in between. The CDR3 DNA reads TGTGCCAGCAGCTCGTCAGGGAGCACTGAAGCTTTCTTT. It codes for CASSSSGSTEAFF.

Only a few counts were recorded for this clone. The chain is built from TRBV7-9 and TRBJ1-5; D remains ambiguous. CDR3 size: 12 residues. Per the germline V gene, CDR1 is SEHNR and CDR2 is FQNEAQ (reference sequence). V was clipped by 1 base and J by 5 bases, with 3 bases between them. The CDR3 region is CASSLDYQPQHF. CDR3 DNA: TGTGCCAGCAGCTTAGATTATCAGCCCCAGCATTTT.

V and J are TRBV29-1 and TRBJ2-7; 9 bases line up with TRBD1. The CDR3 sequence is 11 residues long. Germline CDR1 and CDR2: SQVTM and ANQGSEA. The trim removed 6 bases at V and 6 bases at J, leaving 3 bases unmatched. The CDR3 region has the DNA TGCAGCGTCGGGACAGGGCCCGAGCAGTACTTC. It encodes CSVGTGPEQYF.

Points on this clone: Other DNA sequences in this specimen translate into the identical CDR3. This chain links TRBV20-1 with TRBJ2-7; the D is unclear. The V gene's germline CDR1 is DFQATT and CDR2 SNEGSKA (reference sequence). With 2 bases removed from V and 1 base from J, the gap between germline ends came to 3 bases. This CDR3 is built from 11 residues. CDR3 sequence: CSARRSYEQYF. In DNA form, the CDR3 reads TGCAGTGCTAGAAGGTCCTACGAGCAGTACTTC.

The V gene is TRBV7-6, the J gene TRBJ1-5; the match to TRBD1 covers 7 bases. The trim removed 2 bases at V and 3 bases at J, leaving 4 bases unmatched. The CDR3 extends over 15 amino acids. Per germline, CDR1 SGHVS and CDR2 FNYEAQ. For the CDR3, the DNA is TGTGCCAGCAGCTTACAGGGGGATATCAATCAGCCCCAGCATTTT. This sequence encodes CASSLQGDINQPQHF.

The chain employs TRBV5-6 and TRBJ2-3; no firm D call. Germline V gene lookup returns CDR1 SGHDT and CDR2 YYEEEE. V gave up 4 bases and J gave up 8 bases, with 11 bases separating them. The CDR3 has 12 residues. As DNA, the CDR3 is TGTGCCAGCAGCCTTAGAATGGGTACGCAGTATTTT. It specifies CASSLRMGTQYF.

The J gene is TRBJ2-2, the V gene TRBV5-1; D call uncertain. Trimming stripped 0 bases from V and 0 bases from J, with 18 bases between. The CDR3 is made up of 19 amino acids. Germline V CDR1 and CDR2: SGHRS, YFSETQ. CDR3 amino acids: CASSLEAALLTSNTGELFF. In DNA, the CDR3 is TGCGCCAGCAGCTTGGAGGCAGCATTACTAACATCGAACACCGGGGAGCTGTTTTTT. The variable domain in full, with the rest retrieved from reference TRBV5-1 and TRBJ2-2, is KAGVTQTPRYLIKTRGQQVTLSCSPISGHRSVSWYQQTPGQGLQFLFEYFSETQRNKGNFPGRFSGRQFSNSRSEMNVSTLELGDSALYLCASSLEAALLTSNTGELFFGEGSRLTVL.

The chain's CDR3 is CASSLGRMYNSPLHF. CDR3 DNA: TGTGCCAGCAGCTTAGGACGGATGTATAATTCACCCCTCCACTTT. The J gene is TRBJ1-6, the V gene TRBV7-2; D gene uncertain. The germline V gene has CDR1 SGHTA and CDR2 FQGNSA. This CDR3 has 15 amino acids. V was pared by 1 base and J by 4 bases, with 8 bases between.

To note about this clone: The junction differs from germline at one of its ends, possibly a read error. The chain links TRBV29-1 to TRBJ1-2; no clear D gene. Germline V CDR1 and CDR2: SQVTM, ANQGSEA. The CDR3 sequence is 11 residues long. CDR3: CSVTNRRGISF. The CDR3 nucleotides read TGCAGCGTCACAAACCGACGTGGGATTTCCTTC.

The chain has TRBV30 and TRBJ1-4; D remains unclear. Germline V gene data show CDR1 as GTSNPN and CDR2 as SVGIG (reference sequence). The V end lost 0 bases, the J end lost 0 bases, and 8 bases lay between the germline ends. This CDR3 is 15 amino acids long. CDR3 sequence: CAWSVGPTTNEKLFF. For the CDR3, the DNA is TGTGCCTGGAGTGTTGGACCGACAACTAATGAAAAACTGTTTTTT.

CDR3 region: CATSREAGTYEQYF. As DNA, the CDR3 is TGTGCCACCAGCAGAGAGGCGGGAACCTACGAGCAGTACTTC. V is TRBV15 and J is TRBJ2-7, with D maybe TRBD2 (6 bases). The CDR3 covers 14 residues. V was pared by 0 bases and J by 2 bases, with 8 bases between. The germline V gene has CDR1 LNHNV and CDR2 YYDKDF (reference sequence).

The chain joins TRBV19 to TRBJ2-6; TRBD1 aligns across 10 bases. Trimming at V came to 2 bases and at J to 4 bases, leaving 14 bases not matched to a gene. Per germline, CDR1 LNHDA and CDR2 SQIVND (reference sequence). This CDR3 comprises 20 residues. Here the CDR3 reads CASSILRQGARRSGANVLTF. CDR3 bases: TGTGCCAGTAGTATACTCCGACAGGGGGCGCGTCGGTCCGGGGCCAACGTCCTGACTTTC.

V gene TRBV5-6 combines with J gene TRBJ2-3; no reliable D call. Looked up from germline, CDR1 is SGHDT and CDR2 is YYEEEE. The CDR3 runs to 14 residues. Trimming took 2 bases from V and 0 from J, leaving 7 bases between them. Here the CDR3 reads CASSFSRSTDTQYF. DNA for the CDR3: TGTGCCAGCAGCTTCTCCAGGAGCACAGATACGCAGTATTTT.

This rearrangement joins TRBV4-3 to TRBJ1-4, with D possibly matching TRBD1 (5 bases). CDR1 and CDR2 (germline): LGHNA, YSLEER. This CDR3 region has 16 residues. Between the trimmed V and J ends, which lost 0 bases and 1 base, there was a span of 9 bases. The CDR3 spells CASSQEARGTNEKLFF. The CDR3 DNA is TGCGCCAGCAGCCAAGAAGCAAGGGGAACTAATGAAAAACTGTTTTTT.

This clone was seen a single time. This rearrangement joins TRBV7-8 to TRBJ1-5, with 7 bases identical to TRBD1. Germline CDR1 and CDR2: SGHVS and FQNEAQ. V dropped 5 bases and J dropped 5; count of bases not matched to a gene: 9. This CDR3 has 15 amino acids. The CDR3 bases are TGTGCCAGCAGCCCAACCCACAGGGGCCATCAGCCCCAGCATTTT. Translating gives CASSPTHRGHQPQHF.

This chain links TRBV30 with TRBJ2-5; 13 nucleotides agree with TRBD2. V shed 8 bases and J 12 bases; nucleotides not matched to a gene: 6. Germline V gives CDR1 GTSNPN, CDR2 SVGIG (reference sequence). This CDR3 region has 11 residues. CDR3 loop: CAGLAGARKYF. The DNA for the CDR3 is TGTGCCGGACTAGCGGGGGCCCGCAAGTACTTC.

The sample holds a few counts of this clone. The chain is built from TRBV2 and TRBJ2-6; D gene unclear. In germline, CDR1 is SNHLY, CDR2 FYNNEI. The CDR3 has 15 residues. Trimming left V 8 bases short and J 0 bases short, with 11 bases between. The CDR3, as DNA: TGTGCCAGCGGCCTCACAGTCTCTGGGGCCAACGTCCTGACTTTC. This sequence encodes CASGLTVSGANVLTF.

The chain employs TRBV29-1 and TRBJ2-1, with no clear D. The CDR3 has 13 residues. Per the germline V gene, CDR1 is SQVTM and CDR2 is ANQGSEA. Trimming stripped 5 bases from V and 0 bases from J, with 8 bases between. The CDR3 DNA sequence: TGCAGCGTTTCTCATTTCTCCTACAATGAGCAGTTCTTC. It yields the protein CSVSHFSYNEQFF.

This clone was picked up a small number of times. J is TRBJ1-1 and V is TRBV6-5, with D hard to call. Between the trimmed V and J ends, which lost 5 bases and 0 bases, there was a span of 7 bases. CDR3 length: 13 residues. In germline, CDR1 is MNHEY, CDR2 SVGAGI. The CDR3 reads CASSRAVNTEAFF. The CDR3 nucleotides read TGTGCCAGCAGTAGGGCGGTGAACACTGAAGCTTTCTTT.

CDR3 amino acids: CSVQAGTKANYGYTF. CDR3 sequence (DNA): TGCAGCGTGCAGGCCGGGACAAAAGCTAACTATGGCTACACCTTC. This chain joins TRBV29-1 and TRBJ1-2, with D possibly TRBD1 on 6 matching bases. V was pared by 6 bases and J by 0 bases, with 17 bases between. This CDR3 comprises 15 residues. CDR1 is SQVTM and CDR2 is ANQGSEA in the germline V gene.

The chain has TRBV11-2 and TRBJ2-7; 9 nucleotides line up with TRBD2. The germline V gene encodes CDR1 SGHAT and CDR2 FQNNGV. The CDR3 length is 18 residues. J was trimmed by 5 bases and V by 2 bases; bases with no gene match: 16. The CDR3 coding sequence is TGTGCCAGCAGCTTACGTTGGTCTTCTAGCGGGGATATCGACGAGCAGTACTTC. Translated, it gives CASSLRWSSSGDIDEQYF.